This passage covers 8 T cell receptor beta chains from one sample sequenced in a study of blood T cell repertoires in COVID-19. Data came from immunoSEQ multiplex PCR; TCRdb stores just in-frame clones and leaves some out. The sample comprises 95,000 to 110,000 clones, more than 70% of which are singletons, and over 4% rests with the top ten. Source material: peripheral blood. The receptor source for this set is a human donor in a cohort sampled during active COVID-19.

The chain joins TRBV5-6 to TRBJ2-7, with 10 bases lining up with TRBD1. V lost 1 base and J lost 7; bases outside the gene matches: 8. Germline V gene sequence: CDR1 SGHDT, CDR2 YYEEEE. CDR3 length equals 15 residues. The CDR3 protein is CASSLSPGQGREQYV. DNA of the CDR3: TGTGCCAGCAGCTTGTCCCCGGGACAGGGGAGGGAGCAGTACGTC.

This rearrangement joins TRBV15 to TRBJ2-1; D is ambiguous. Trimming pared 1 base from V and 9 bases from J, leaving 7 bases between. The CDR3 consists of 12 residues. Germline values: CDR1 LNHNV, CDR2 YYDKDF (reference sequence). The CDR3 protein is CATSRAVGEQFF. The CDR3 region has the DNA TGTGCCACCAGCAGAGCGGTTGGTGAGCAGTTCTTC.

The V gene is TRBV19, the J gene TRBJ1-5; D is uncertain. V lost 3 bases and J 6 bases, leaving 12 bases between the germline ends. Germline CDR1 is LNHDA and CDR2 is SQIVND (reference sequence). The CDR3 spans 14 residues. The CDR3 protein is CASSIGGNGQPQHF. The DNA for the CDR3 is TGTGCCAGTAGTATCGGCGGGAACGGTCAGCCCCAGCATTTT.

The gene calls are TRBV5-4 and TRBJ2-1, with 12 bases aligning to TRBD2. After removal of 2 bases from V and 7 bases from J, the junction contained 7 bases not matched to a gene. The CDR3 loop spans 16 amino acids. Germline CDR1 is SGHNT and CDR2 is YYREEE (reference sequence). In nucleotides, the CDR3 is TGTGCCAGCAGCTTAGGGGGACTAGCGGGCCTTAATGAGCAGTTCTTC. Protein sequence: CASSLGGLAGLNEQFF.

The gene calls are TRBV5-6 and TRBJ1-2; 8 bases map to TRBD1. V shed 2 bases, J shed 8 bases, and the junction held 5 bases outside the gene matches. The germline gives CDR1 SGHDT, CDR2 YYEEEE. The length of the CDR3 is 13 residues. In nucleotides, the CDR3 is TGTGCCAGCAGCTTATCAGGGGGCATGGGCTACACCTTC. Translated: CASSLSGGMGYTF.

This chain's CDR3 is CAWSVLATPGTDTQYF. CDR3 DNA: TGTGCCTGGAGTGTACTAGCAACCCCAGGCACAGATACGCAGTATTTT. The chain couples TRBV30 to TRBJ2-3; D may be TRBD2 (6 bases). The CDR3 consists of 16 residues. CDR1 and CDR2 from the germline V gene are GTSNPN and SVGIG (reference sequence). The V end lost 0 bases, the J end lost 1 base, and 14 bases lay between the germline ends.

This chain joins TRBV2 and TRBJ2-7; D remains unclear. V lost 2 bases to trimming and J lost 1 base, with 9 bases between them. CDR3 size: 14 residues. Germline V CDR1 and CDR2: SNHLY, FYNNEI. The CDR3 DNA reads TGTGCCAGCAGTGAACGTCCCCTTTCCTACGAGCAGTACTTC. It codes for CASSERPLSYEQYF.

CDR3 amino acids: CASSPGTGAGEQFF. The CDR3 nucleotides are TGTGCCAGCAGCCCCGGGACAGGGGCGGGTGAGCAGTTCTTC. The chain uses TRBV7-3 and TRBJ2-1; 10 positions match TRBD1. The trim removed 5 bases at V and 9 bases at J, leaving 7 bases unmatched. The CDR3 totals 14 residues. CDR1 and CDR2 (germline): SGHTA, FQGTGA.